The following is a T cell receptor beta chain sequence with its context. The CDR3 is 15 amino acids. J lost 2 bases, V lost 6 bases, and 10 bases had no gene match. Germline CDR1 and CDR2: MNHEY and SVGAGI. The authors' processing: Amplification with reference gene primers provided the estimates of nucleated cell counts. Method: immunoSEQ multiplex PCR; TCRdb's copy keeps in-frame clones and lacks some. The DNA gave D and trimming, while V, J and clone size come from that table. This sample carries 150,000 to 200,000 clones, roughly 73% of them seen once, and the ten largest clones take approximately 2.8%. The data are from a study of blood T cell repertoires in COVID-19. As for the study in general: T cells, B-cell-depleted T cells, or PBMCs supplied cDNA or gDNA.

The receptor comes from a man between 65 and 85 years old with acute or convalescent COVID-19. The sequenced sample was peripheral blood. This chain connects TRBV6-5 to TRBJ2-7, with 7 bases lining up with TRBD2. CDR3 sequence (DNA): TGTGCCAGCAGCAAAAGCGGGGTTTCCACCTACGAGCAGTACTTC. It specifies CASSKSGVSTYEQYF.